This TCR beta chain was captured in a study of blood T cells in healthy people across ages. Through a sample-barcoded 5' primer and a J-beta primer mix, a second PCR was run for about 6 to 12 cycles. Each cDNA was tagged by a template-switch adaptor containing 12 random nucleotides. MiXCR was run by TCRdb on the 5' RACE reads, yielding one entry per CDR3 protein. The sample has some 670,000 distinct CDR3 sequences, approximately 52% seen once; the top ten hold approximately 15%. General observations from the study: Significant beta diversity loss was already apparent by age 40, declining roughly linearly. Percentage of naive T cells showed a strong correlation with TCR beta diversity.

Notes on this clonotype: Its antigen is currently unknown.

Germline V lookup: CDR1 MGHRA, CDR2 YSYEKL. This CDR3 spans 15 amino acids. This chain connects TRBV4-1 to TRBJ2-5; 10 positions agree with TRBD2. The end of the DNA aligns better with TRBJ2-7, so the J call may be wrong. Sequenced input: blood. The clonotype comes from a woman older than 75 in good health. CDR3 region: CASSQGTSGPYEQYF. In nucleotides, the CDR3 is TGCGCCAGCAGCCAAGGGACTAGCGGACCCTACGAGCAGTACTTC.